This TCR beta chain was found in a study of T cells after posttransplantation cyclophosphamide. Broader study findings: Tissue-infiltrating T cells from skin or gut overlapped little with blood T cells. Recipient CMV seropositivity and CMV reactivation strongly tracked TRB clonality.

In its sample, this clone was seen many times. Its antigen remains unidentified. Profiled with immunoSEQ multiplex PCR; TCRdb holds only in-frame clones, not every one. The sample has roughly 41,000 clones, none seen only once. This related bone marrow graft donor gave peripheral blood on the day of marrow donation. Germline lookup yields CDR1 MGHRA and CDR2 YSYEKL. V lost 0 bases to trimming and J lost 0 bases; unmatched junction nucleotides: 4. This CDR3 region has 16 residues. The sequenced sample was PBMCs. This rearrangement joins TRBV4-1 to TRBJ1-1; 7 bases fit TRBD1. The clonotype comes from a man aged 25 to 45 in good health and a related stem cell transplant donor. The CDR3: CASSQDRDRLNTEAFF. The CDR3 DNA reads TGCGCCAGCAGCCAAGATCGGGACAGATTGAACACTGAAGCTTTCTTT.